The 8 T cell receptor beta chains below come from one sample, sequenced in a study of shared clonotypes between healthy human individuals. Using immunoSEQ multiplex PCR, the repertoire was profiled, and TCRdb retains in-frame clones only, with some absent. The sample gives over a million clones, roughly 74% of which show up once; more than 0.55% is in the top ten. The sample taken for sequencing was memory CD4+ T cells from PBMCs. Specified subset: CD45RA-negative fraction. The receptor set was obtained from a man between 18 and 29 years old in good health. Some clones in this sample may be carry-over from other donors' samples.

This clone came up once. The chain links TRBV7-9 to TRBJ2-7, with a weak D call TRBD1 (6 bases). V lost 5 bases to trimming and J lost 0 bases, with 11 bases between them. Germline V CDR1 and CDR2: SEHNR, FQNEAQ (reference sequence). This CDR3 is 14 amino acids long. CDR3 residues: CASSAQGSSYEQYF. The CDR3 region has the DNA TGTGCCAGCAGCGCCCAGGGGAGCTCCTACGAGCAGTACTTC.

With respect to this clone: The same CDR3 can be traced to other DNA sequences in this sample. The chain couples TRBV7-3 to TRBJ1-4; weak D call: TRBD1 (6 bases). Trimming left V 3 bases short and J 5 bases short, with 7 bases between. The CDR3 has 13 residues. Germline V gene data show CDR1 as SGHTA and CDR2 as FQGTGA. The DNA of the CDR3 is TGTGCCAGCAGCTTGGGGGCCAATGAAAAACTGTTTTTT. Its protein is CASSLGANEKLFF. The full variable domain, with the rest looked up from reference TRBV7-3 and TRBJ1-4, is GAGVSQTPSNKVTEKGKYVELRCDPISGHTALYWYRQSLGQGPEFLIYFQGTGAADDSGLPNDRFFAVRPEGSVSTLKIQRTERGDSAVYLCASSLGANEKLFFGSGTQLSVL.

This clone was recorded only once. V and J are TRBV18 and TRBJ2-5; D may be TRBD2 (6 bases). From germline, CDR1 is KGHSH and CDR2 LQKENI. V lost 4 bases and J 1 base, leaving 7 bases between the germline ends. The CDR3 consists of 13 residues. CDR3 in amino acids: CASSRGIQETQYF. Written as DNA, the CDR3 is TGTGCCAGCTCACGCGGGATCCAAGAGACCCAGTACTTC.

The rearrangement joins TRBV7-2 to TRBJ1-1, with a weak D call TRBD1 (6 bases). V was shortened by 2 bases and J by 1 base, with 14 bases between the two germline ends. The CDR3 is 16 amino acids. Germline CDR1 SGHTA, CDR2 FQGNSA. The CDR3 protein is CASSLWRGRGNTEAFF. The CDR3 nucleotides are TGTGCCAGCAGCTTATGGCGGGGGCGCGGGAACACTGAAGCTTTCTTT.

On this clone itself: Possible read error: a much larger clone is one base away. The V and J genes are TRBV5-1 and TRBJ2-7, with 8 bases lining up with TRBD1. The CDR3 runs to 14 residues. The germline V gene encodes CDR1 SGHRS and CDR2 YFSETQ. In DNA form, the CDR3 reads TGCGCCAGCAGCTTGGGAGGACAGGGCTACGAGCGGTACTTC. Translating it yields CASSLGGQGYERYF. The full variable domain, in which reference TRBV5-1 and TRBJ2-7 provide the parts outside the CDR3, is KAGVTQTPRYLIKTRGQQVTLSCSPISGHRSVSWYQQTPGQGLQFLFEYFSETQRNKGNFPGRFSGRQFSNSRSEMNVSTLELGDSALYLCASSLGGQGYERYFGPGTRLTVT.

The chain uses TRBV7-8 and TRBJ2-7, with TRBD2 matching 11 bases. Losses at the gene ends were 4 bases for V and 4 bases for J; bases not matched to a gene: 9. The CDR3 contains 16 residues. CDR1 is SGHVS and CDR2 is FQNEAQ in the germline V gene. CDR3 DNA sequence: TGTGCCAGCAGCTCCCTATTAGCGGGAGGGCAATACGAGCAGTACTTC. Protein sequence: CASSSLLAGGQYEQYF.

The genes are TRBV11-2 and TRBJ2-7; no firm D call. CDR3 size: 12 residues. Germline V gene sequence: CDR1 SGHAT, CDR2 FQNNGV. V lost 0 bases, J lost 2 bases, and 2 bases lay in between. The CDR3 DNA reads as TGTGCCAGCAGCTTAGATGCCTACGAGCAGTACTTC. Translated: CASSLDAYEQYF.

The sample holds one count of this clone. Since a far larger clone is one base different, this is likely a read error. Other nucleotide sequences from this sample produce the same CDR3. J is TRBJ2-2 and V is TRBV20-1; D may be TRBD2 (5 bases). The CDR3 is made up of 11 amino acids. Germline assignment: CDR1 DFQATT and CDR2 SNEGSKA (reference sequence). The CDR3 DNA is TGCAGTGCTTACACCACCGGGGAGTTGTTTTTT. Amino acid sequence: CSAYTTGELFF.